This T cell receptor beta chain was sequenced for a study of T cells after yellow fever vaccination. V dropped 4 bases and J dropped 2 bases, with 13 bases sitting between them. CDR1 is MRHNA, CDR2 SNTAGT, per germline. This CDR3 is built from 15 residues. This clonotype was found a few times. Its antigen is as yet unknown. Template switching by 5'RACE produced TCR cDNA, adding a universal primer site and UMIs. TCRdb passed the 5' RACE reads through MiXCR, listing each CDR3 protein once. Here the sample spans under 500,000 distinct CDR3 sequences, under 20% being singletons. Study results and caveats: Detected again after the booster were most primary-vaccination clones, at 96% CD4 and about 90% CD8. It was a weaker secondary response, yet one that peaked faster, at day 5 versus 15. The appearance of a small share of clonotypes in both CD4 and CD8 compartments was observed.

The sequenced sample was PBMCs, obtained before the yellow fever booster vaccination. This clonotype was obtained from a man aged 18 to 35 who received the YFV17D yellow fever vaccine. The chain couples TRBV6-4 to TRBJ2-3; the D is unclear. The CDR3 here is CASSATAGVTDTQYF. CDR3 nucleotides: TGTGCCAGCAGTGCCACGGCCGGAGTCACAGATACGCAGTATTTT.